This T cell receptor (beta chain) was sequenced in a study of T-cell memory formation after mild COVID-19. Points from the study as a whole: Shrinking CD4+ clones resided mostly in CM and EM, and CD8+ ones in EMRA. A second wave expanding day 15 to 37 was CD4+-biased; contracting clones were balanced. Pre-infection memory showed some responding clones, and this suggested that cross-reactive memory joined.

TCRdb ran MiXCR on the 5' RACE reads and lists one entry per CDR3 protein. The sample includes a few hundred thousand distinct CDR3 sequences, roughly 24% of them seen just once. The CDR3 runs 17 residues. The V gene lost 0 bases and the J gene lost 2 bases, with 16 bases spanning the gap. Note on this clonotype: Its cognate antigen is unknown.

This TCR was sampled from an adult woman who had mild COVID-19 (a few samples of this study predate the infection). Cell type and time point are not known. Sequencing input: PBMCs or a T cell subset sorted from them (not recorded which). This chain joins TRBV23-1 and TRBJ1-2, with D perhaps matching TRBD1 (5 bases). TRBV23-1 carries the ORF label, with uncertain function. DNA of the CDR3: TGCGCCAGCAGTCAATCCAGCCATGTGCGGGGGAACTATGGCTACACCTTC. Amino acids: CASSQSSHVRGNYGYTF.